The present T cell receptor (beta chain) was sequenced within a study of blood T cell repertoires in COVID-19. The repertoire was sequenced with immunoSEQ multiplex PCR; TCRdb's copy has only in-frame clones and lacks some. The sample lists approximately 410,000 clones, roughly 85% occurring once. The sequenced material came from peripheral blood. The clonotype originates from a woman aged 25 to 39 with active or convalescent COVID-19.

DNA for the CDR3: TGTGCCAGCAGCGCGCAGGGATATAATTCACCCCTCCACTTT. Its protein is CASSAQGYNSPLHF. This rearrangement joins TRBV9 to TRBJ1-6, with a tentative D call TRBD1 (5 bases). Germline V CDR1 and CDR2: SGDLS, YYNGEE. CDR3 length: 14 amino acids. Trimming removed 3 bases from V and 4 bases from J, with 8 bases in between.